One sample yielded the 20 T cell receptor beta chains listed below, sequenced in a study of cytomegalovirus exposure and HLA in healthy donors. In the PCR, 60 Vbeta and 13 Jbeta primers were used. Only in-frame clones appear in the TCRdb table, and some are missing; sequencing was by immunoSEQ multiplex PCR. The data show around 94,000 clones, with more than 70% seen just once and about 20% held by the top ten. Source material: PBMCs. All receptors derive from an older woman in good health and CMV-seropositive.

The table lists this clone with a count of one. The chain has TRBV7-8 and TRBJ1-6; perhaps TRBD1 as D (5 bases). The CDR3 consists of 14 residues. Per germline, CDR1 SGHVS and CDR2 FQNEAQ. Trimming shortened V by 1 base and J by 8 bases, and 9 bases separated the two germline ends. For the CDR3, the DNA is TGTGCCAGCAGCTTAGGGGGGGGAGATTCACCCCTCCACTTT. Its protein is CASSLGGGDSPLHF.

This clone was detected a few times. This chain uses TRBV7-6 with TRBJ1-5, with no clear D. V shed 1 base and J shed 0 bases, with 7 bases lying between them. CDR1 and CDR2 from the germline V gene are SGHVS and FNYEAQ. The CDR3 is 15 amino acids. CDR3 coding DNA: TGTGCCAGCAGCTTAGGTCGGTATAGCAATCAGCCCCAGCATTTT. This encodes CASSLGRYSNQPQHF.

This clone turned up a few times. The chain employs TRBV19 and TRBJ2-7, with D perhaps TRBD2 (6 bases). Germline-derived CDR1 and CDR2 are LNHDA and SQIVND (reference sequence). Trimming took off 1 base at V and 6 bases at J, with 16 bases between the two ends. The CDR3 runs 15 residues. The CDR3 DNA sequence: TGTGCCAGTAGTATAGTTCGGGAGCTGGCCGGCGAGCAGTACTTC. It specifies CASSIVRELAGEQYF.

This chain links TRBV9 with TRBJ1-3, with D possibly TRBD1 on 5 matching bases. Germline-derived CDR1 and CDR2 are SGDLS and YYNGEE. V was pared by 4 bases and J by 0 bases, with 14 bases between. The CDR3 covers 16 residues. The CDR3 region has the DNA TGTGCCAGCAGCTCATACACAGGTTACTCTGGAAACACCATATATTTT. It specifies CASSSYTGYSGNTIYF.

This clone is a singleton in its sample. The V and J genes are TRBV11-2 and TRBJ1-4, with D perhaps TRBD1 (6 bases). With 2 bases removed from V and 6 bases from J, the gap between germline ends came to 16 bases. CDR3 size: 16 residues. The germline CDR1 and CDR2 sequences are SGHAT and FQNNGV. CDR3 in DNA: TGTGCCAGCAGCTTAACGCTAGGGACAAATCATGAAAAACTGTTTTTT. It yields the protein CASSLTLGTNHEKLFF.

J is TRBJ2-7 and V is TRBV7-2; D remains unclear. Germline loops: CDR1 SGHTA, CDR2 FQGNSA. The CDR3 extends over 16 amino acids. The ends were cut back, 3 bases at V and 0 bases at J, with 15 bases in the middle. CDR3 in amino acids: CASSFSHGGSSYEQYF. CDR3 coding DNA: TGTGCCAGCAGCTTTTCCCACGGCGGTAGCTCCTACGAGCAGTACTTC.

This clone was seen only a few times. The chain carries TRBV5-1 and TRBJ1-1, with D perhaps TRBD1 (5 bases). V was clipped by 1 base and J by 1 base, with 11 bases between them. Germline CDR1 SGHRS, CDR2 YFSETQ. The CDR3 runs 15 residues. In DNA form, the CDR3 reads TGCGCCAGCAGCTTGATTGGCAGGGCGAACACTGAAGCTTTCTTT. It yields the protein CASSLIGRANTEAFF.

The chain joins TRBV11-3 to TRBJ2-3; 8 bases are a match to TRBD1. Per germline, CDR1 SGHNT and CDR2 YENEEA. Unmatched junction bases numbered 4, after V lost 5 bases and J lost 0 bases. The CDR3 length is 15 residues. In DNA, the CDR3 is TGTGCCAGCAGCCTAGGACAGGGCAGCACAGATACGCAGTATTTT. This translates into CASSLGQGSTDTQYF.

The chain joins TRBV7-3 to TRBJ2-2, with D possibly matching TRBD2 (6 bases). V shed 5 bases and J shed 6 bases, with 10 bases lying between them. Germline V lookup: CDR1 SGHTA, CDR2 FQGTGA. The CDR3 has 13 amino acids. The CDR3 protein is CASSATSSGELFF. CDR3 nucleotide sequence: TGTGCCAGCAGCGCAACTAGCTCCGGGGAGCTGTTTTTT.

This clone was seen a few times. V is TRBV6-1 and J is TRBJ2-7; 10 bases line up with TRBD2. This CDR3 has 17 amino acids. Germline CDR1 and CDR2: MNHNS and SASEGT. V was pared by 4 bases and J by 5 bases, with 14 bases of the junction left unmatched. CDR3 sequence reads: CASSASPQSGRVHEQYF. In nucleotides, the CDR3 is TGTGCCAGCAGTGCCTCCCCCCAGAGCGGGAGGGTCCACGAGCAGTACTTC.

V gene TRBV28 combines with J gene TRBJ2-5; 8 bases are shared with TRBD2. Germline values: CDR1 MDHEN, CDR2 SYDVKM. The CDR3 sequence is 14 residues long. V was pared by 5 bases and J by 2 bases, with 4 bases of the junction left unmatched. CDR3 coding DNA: TGTGCCAGCAGTCCGGGGGGGCATCAAGAGACCCAGTACTTC. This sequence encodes CASSPGGHQETQYF.

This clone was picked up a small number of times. CDR3 region: CASSYGATKNIQYF. The CDR3 DNA reads TGTGCCAGCAGTTACGGGGCAACCAAAAACATTCAGTACTTC. V gene TRBV6-6 combines with J gene TRBJ2-4; tentatively, D is TRBD1 (5 bases). Trimming took 2 bases from V and 2 from J, leaving 7 bases between them. Germline lookup yields CDR1 MNHNY and CDR2 SVGAGI (reference sequence). The length of the CDR3 is 14 residues.

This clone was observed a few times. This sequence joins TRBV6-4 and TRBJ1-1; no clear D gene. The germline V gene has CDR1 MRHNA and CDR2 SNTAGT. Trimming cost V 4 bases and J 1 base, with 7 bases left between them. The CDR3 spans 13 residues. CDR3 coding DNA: TGTGCCAGCAGTGCCAATAGGAACACTGAAGCTTTCTTT. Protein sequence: CASSANRNTEAFF.

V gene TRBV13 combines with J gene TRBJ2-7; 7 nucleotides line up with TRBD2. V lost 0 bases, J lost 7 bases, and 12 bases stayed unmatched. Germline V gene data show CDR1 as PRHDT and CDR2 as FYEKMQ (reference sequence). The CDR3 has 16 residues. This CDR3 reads CASSLGLAGAGGEQYF. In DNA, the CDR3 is TGTGCCAGCAGCTTAGGCCTTGCGGGAGCGGGTGGTGAGCAGTACTTC.

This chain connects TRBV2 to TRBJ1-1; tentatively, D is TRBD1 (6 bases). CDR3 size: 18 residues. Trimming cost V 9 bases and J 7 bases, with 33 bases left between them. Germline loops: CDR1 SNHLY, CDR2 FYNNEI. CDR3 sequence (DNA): TGTGCCAGTACAGGGATACTTTCTCCCGGGTACGTAAACTATGAAGCTTTCTTT. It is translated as CASTGILSPGYVNYEAFF.

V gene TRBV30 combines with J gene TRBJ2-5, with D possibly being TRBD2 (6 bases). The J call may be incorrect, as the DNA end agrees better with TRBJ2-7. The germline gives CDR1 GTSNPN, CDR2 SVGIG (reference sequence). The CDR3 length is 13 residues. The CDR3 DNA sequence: TGTGCCTGGAGCCTCGGGGGTTCCTACGAGCAGTACTTC. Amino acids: CAWSLGGSYEQYF.

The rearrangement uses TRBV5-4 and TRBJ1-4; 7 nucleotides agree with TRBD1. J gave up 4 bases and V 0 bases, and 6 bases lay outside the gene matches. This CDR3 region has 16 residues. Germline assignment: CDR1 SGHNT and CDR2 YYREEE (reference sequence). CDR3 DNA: TGTGCCAGCAGCTTGGCCGGACAGGCGCTTAATGAAAAACTGTTTTTT. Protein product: CASSLAGQALNEKLFF.

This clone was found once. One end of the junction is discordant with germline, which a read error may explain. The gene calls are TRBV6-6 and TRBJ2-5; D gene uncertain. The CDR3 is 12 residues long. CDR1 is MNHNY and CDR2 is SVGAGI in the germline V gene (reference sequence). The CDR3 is CASSYSEEAQYF. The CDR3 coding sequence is TGTGCCAGCAGTTACTCCGAAGAGGCCCAGTACTTC.

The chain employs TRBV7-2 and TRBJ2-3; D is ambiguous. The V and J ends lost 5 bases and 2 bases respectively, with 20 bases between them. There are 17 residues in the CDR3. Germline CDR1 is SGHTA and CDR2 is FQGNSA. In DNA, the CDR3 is TGTGCCAGCAGCCTATCCTCTACCAGCGTCAACACAGATACGCAGTATTTT. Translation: CASSLSSTSVNTDTQYF.

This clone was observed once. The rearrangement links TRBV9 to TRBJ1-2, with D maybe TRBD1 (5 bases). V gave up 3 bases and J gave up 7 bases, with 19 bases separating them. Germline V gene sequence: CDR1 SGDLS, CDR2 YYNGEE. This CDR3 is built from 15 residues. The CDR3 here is CASSGGGLRSRGYTF. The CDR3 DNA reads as TGTGCCAGCAGCGGGGGGGGACTCCGCTCCCGTGGCTACACCTTC.